Below are 2 T cell receptor beta chains sequenced from a single sample in a study of blood T cell repertoires in COVID-19. TCRdb keeps only in-frame clones here, not all; method: immunoSEQ multiplex PCR. The sample lists 150,000 to 200,000 clones, around 86% occurring once. Sequenced sample: peripheral blood. Source of these receptors: a man aged 50-60 years with active or convalescent COVID-19.

The genes are TRBV27 and TRBJ1-2; TRBD1 might be the D (6 bases). V was trimmed by 10 bases and J by 8 bases, leaving 20 bases between them. The CDR3 runs to 13 residues. Germline V gives CDR1 MNHEY, CDR2 SMNVEV (reference sequence). CDR3: CATSPRGAPGYTF. In DNA form, the CDR3 reads TGTGCCACCTCCCCACGGGGGGCGCCAGGCTACACCTTC.

DNA for the CDR3: TGCAGTGCCAAGTCTATGGATGGCTACACCTTC. It encodes CSAKSMDGYTF. The V and J genes are TRBV20-1 and TRBJ1-2; no firm D call. CDR1 and CDR2 (germline): DFQATT, SNEGSKA (reference sequence). Trimming removed 6 bases at V and 6 bases at J, with 11 bases between. The CDR3 is made up of 11 amino acids.